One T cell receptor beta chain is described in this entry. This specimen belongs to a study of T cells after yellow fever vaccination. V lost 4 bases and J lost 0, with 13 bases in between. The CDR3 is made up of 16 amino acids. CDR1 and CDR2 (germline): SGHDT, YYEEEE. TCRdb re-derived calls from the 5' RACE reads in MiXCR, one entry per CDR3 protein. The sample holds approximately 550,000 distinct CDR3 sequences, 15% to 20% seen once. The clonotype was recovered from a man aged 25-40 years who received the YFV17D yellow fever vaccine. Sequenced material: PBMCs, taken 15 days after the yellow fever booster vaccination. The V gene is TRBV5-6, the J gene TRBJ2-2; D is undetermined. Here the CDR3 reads CASSRTQRANTGELFF. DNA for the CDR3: TGTGCCAGCAGCCGAACTCAGAGAGCGAACACCGGGGAGCTGTTTTTT.